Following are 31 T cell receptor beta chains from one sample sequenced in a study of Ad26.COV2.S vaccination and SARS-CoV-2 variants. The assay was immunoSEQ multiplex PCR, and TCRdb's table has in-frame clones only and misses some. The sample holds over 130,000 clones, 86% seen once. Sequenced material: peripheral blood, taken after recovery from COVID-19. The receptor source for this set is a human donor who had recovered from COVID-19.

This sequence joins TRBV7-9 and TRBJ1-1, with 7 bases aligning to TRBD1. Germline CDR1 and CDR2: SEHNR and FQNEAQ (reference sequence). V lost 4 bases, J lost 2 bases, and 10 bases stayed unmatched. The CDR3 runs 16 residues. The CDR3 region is CASSSIEDRHNTEAFF. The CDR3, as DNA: TGTGCCAGCAGCTCCATCGAGGACAGGCATAACACTGAAGCTTTCTTT. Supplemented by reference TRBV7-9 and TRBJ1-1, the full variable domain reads DTGVSQNPRHKITKRGQNVTFRCDPISEHNRLYWYRQTLGQGPEFLTYFQNEAQLEKSRLLSDRFSAERPKGSFSTLEIQRTEQGDSAMYLCASSSIEDRHNTEAFFGQGTRLTVV.

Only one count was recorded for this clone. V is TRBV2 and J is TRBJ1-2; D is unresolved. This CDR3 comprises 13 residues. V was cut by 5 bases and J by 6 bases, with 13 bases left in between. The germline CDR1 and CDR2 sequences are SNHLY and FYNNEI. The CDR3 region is CASSRQEGDGYTF. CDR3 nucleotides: TGTGCCAGCAGTAGGCAGGAGGGTGATGGCTACACCTTC.

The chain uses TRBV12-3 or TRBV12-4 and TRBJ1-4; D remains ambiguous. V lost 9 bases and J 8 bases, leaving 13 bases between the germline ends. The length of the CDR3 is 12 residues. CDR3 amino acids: CASRRTAEKLFF. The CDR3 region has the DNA TGTGCCAGTCGGAGGACGGCCGAAAAACTGTTTTTT.

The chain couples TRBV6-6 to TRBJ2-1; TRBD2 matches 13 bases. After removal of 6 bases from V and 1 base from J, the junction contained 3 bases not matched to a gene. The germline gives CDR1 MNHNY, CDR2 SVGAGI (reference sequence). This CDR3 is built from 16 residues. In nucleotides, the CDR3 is TGTGCCAGCAGCCCGGGACTAGCGGGGTCCTACAATGAGCAGTTCTTC. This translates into CASSPGLAGSYNEQFF.

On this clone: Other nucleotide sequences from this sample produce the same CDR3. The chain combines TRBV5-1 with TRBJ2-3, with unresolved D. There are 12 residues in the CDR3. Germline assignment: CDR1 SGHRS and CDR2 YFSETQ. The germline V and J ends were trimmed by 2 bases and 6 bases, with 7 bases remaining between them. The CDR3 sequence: CASSFSEDTQYF. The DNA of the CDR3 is TGCGCCAGCAGCTTTTCGGAGGATACGCAGTATTTT.

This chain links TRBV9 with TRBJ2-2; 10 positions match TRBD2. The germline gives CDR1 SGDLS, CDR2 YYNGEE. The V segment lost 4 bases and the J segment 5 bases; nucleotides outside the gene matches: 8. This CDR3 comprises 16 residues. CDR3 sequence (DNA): TGTGCCAGCAGCTCCCAGCGGGGGGGCGGAACCGGGGAGCTGTTTTTT. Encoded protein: CASSSQRGGGTGELFF.

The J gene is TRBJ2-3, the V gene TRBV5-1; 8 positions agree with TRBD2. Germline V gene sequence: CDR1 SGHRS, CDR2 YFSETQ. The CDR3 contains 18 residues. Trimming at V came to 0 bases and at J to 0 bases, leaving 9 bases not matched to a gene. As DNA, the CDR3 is TGCGCCAGCAGCTTGGGCCTAGCGGGTGGATATAGCACAGATACGCAGTATTTT. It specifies CASSLGLAGGYSTDTQYF. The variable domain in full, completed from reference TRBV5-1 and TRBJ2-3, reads KAGVTQTPRYLIKTRGQQVTLSCSPISGHRSVSWYQQTPGQGLQFLFEYFSETQRNKGNFPGRFSGRQFSNSRSEMNVSTLELGDSALYLCASSLGLAGGYSTDTQYFGPGTRLTVL.

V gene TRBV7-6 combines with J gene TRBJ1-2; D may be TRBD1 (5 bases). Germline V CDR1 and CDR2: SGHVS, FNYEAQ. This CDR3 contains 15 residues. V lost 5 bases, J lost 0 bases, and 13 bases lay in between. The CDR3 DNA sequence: TGTGCCAGCAGCCAGAGGCCGGACACTAACTATGGCTACACCTTC. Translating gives CASSQRPDTNYGYTF.

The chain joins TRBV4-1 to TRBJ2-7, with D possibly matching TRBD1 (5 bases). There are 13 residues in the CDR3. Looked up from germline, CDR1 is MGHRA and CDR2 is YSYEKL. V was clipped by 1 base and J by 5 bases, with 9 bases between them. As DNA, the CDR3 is TGCGCCAGCAGCCAAGGGGGCGTCGACGAGCAGTACTTC. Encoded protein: CASSQGGVDEQYF.

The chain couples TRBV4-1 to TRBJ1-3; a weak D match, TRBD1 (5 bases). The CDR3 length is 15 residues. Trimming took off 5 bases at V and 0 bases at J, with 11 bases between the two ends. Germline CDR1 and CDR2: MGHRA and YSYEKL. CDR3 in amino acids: CASSKDTDSGNTIYF. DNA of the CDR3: TGCGCCAGCAGCAAGGACACCGACTCTGGAAACACCATATATTTT.

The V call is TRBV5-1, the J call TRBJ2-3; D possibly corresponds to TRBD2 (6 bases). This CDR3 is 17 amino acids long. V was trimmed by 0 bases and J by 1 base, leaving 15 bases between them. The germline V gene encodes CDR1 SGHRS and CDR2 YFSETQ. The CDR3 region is CASSLGYGGLGTDTQYF. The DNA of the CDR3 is TGCGCCAGCAGCTTGGGGTACGGGGGATTGGGCACAGATACGCAGTATTTT.

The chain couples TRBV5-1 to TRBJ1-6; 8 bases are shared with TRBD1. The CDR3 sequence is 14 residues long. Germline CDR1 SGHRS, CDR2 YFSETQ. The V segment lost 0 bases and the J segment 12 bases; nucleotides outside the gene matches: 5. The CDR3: CASSLDGQGGPLHF. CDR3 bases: TGCGCCAGCAGCTTGGACGGACAGGGAGGACCCCTCCACTTT.

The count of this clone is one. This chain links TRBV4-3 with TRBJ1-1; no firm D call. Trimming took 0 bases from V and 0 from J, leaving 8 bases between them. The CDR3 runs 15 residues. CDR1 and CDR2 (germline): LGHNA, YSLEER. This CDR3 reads CASSQEETLNTEAFF. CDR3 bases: TGCGCCAGCAGCCAAGAAGAGACGTTGAACACTGAAGCTTTCTTT.

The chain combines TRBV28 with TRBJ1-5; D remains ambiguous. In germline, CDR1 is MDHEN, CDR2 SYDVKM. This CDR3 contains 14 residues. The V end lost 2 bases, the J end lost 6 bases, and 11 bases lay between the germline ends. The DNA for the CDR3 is TGTGCCAGCAGTTTAGAGGGATCAAGTCAGCCCCAGCATTTT. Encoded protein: CASSLEGSSQPQHF.

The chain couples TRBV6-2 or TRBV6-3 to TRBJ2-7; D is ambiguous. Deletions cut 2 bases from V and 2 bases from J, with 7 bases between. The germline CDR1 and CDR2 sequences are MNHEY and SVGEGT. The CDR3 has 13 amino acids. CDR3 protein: CASSYPQTYEQYF. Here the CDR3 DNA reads TGTGCCAGCAGTTACCCACAGACCTACGAGCAGTACTTC.

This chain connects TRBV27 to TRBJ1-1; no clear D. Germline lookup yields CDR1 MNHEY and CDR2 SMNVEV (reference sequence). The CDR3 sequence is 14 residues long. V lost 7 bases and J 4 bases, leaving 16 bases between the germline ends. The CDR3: CASKDLVSSTEAFF. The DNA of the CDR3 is TGTGCCAGCAAGGATTTGGTCAGTTCCACTGAAGCTTTCTTT.

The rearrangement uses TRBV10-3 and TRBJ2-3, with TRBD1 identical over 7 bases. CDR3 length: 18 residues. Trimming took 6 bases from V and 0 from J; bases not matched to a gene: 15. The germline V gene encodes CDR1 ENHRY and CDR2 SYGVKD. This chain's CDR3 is CAIRPIHLTGSSTDTQYF. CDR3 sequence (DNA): TGTGCCATCAGGCCGATCCACTTGACAGGGTCGAGCACAGATACGCAGTATTTT.

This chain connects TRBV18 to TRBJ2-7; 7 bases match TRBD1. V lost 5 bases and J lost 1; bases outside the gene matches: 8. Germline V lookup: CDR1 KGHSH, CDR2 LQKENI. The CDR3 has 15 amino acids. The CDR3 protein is CASSSSGGRSYEQYF. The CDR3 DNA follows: TGTGCCAGCTCATCTTCAGGGGGAAGATCCTACGAGCAGTACTTC.

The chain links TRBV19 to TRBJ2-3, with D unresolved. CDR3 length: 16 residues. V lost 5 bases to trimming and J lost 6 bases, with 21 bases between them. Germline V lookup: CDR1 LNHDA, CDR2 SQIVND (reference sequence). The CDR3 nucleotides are TGTGCCAGTAGTGCCCGGGCTGCAAGACCTAGGGATACGCAGTATTTT. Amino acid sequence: CASSARAARPRDTQYF.

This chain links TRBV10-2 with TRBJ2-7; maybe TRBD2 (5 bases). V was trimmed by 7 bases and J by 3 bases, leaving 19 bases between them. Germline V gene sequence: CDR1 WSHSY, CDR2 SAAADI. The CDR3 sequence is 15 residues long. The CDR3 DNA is TGCGCCAGCATGTCCTCCGGACTTCCGAACTACGAGCAGTACTTC. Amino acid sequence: CASMSSGLPNYEQYF.

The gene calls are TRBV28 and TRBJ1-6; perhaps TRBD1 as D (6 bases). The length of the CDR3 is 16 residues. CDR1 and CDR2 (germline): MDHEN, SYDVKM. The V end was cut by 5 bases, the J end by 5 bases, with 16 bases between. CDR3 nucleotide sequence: TGTGCCAGCAGTACCCCCGGGACAAGGCATAATTCACCCCTCCACTTT. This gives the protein CASSTPGTRHNSPLHF.

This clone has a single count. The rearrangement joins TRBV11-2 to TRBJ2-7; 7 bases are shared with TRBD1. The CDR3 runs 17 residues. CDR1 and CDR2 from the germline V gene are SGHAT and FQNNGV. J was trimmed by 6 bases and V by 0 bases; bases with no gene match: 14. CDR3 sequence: CASSLDLGRDRVSEQYF. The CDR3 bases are TGTGCCAGCAGCTTAGATCTGGGTAGAGACAGGGTAAGCGAGCAGTACTTC.

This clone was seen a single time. Here the CDR3 reads CASSLDGAGGYEQYF. In nucleotides, the CDR3 is TGTGCCAGCAGCTTAGACGGGGCAGGGGGCTACGAGCAGTACTTC. The chain uses TRBV11-2 and TRBJ2-7, with TRBD1 matching over 7 bases. The CDR3 spans 15 residues. Losses at the gene ends were 0 bases for V and 3 bases for J; bases not matched to a gene: 5. CDR1 is SGHAT, CDR2 FQNNGV, per germline.

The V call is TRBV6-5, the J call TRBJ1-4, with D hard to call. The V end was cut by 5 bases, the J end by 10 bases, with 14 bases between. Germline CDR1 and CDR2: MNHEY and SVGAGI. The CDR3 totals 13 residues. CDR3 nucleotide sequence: TGTGCCAGCAGTACTGGACCTGGGCGAAAACTGTTTTTT. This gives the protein CASSTGPGRKLFF.

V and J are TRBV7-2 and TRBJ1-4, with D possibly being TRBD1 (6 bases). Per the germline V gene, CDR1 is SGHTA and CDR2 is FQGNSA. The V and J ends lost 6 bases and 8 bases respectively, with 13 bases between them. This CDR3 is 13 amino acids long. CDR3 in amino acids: CASSPGTSEKLFF. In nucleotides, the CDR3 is TGTGCCAGCAGTCCCGGGACAAGCGAAAAACTGTTTTTT.

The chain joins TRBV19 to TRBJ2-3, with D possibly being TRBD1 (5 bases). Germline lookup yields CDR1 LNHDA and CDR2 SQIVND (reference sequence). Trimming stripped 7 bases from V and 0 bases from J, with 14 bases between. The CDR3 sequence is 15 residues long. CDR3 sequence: CASKRTMSSTDTQYF. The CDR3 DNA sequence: TGTGCCAGTAAGAGGACAATGTCTAGCACAGATACGCAGTATTTT.

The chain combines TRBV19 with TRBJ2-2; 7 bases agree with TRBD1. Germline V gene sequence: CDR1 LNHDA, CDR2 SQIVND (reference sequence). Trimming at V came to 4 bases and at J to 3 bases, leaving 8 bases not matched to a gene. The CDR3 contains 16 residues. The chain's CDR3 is CASSTGQRRDTGELFF. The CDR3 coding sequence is TGTGCCAGTAGTACGGGACAGAGAAGGGACACCGGGGAGCTGTTTTTT.

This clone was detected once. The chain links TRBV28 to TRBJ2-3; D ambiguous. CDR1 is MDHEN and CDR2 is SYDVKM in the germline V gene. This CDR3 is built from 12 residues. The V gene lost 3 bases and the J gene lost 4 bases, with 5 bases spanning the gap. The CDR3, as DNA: TGTGCCAGCAGTTTGCTGTCAGATACGCAGTATTTT. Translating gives CASSLLSDTQYF.

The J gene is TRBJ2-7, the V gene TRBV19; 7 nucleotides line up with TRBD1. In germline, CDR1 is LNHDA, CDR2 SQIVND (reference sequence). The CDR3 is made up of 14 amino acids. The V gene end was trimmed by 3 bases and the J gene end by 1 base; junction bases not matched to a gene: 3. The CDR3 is CASSMSGGSYEQYF. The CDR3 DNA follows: TGTGCCAGTAGTATGTCAGGGGGATCCTACGAGCAGTACTTC.

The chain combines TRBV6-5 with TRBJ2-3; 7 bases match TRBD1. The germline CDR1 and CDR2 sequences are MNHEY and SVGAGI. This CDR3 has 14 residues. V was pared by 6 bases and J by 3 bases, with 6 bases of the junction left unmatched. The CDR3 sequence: CASSPGGDTDTQYF. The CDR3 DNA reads TGTGCCAGCAGCCCAGGGGGAGATACAGATACGCAGTATTTT.

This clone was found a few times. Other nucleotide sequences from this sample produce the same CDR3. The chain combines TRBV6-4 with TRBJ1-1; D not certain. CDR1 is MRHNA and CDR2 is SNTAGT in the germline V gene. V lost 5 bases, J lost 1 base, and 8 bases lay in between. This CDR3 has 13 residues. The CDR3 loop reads CASSRTGNTEAFF. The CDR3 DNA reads TGTGCCAGCAGTAGGACGGGGAACACTGAAGCTTTCTTT.